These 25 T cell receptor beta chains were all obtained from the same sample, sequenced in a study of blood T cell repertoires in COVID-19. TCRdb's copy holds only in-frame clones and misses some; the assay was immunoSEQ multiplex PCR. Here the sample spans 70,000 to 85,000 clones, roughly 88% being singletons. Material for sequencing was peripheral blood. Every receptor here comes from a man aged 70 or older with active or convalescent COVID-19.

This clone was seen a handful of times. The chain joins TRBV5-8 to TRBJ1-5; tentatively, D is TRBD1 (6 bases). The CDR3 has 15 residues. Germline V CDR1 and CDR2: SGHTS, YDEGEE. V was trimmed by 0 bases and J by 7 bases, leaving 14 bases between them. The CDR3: CASSLEGGSGQPQHF. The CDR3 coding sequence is TGTGCCAGCAGCTTGGAAGGGGGTTCGGGGCAGCCCCAGCATTTT.

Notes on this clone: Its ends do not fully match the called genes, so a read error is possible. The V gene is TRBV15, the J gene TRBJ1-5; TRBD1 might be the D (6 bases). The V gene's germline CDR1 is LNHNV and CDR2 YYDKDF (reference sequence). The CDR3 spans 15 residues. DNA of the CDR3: TGTGCCACCAGCGGAGAACAGGGAAGCAATCAGCCCCAGCATTTT. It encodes CATSGEQGSNQPQHF. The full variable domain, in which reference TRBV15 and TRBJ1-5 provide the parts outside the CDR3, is DAMVIQNPRYQVTQFGKPVTLSCSQTLNHNVMYWYQQKSSQAPKLLFHYYDKDFNNEADTPDNFQSRRPNTSFCFLDIRSPGLGDTAMYLCATSGEQGSNQPQHFGDGTRLSIL.

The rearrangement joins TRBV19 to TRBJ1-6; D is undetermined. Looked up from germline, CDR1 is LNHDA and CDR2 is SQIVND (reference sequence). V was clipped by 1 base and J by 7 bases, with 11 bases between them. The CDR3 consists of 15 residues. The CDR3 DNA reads TGTGCCAGTAGTATAGGCGCAGGCGGGAATTCACCCCTCCACTTT. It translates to CASSIGAGGNSPLHF.

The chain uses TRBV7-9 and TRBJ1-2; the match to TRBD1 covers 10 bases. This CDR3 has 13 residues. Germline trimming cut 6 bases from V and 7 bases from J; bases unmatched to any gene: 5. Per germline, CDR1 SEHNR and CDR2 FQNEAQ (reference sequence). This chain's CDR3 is CASRFGTGAGYTF. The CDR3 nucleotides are TGTGCCAGCAGGTTCGGGACAGGGGCTGGCTACACCTTC.

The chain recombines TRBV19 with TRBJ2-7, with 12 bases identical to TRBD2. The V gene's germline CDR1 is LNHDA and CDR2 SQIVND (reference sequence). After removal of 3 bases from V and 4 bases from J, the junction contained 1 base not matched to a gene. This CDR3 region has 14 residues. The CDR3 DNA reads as TGTGCCAGTAGTATTGGACTAGCGGGATACGAGCAGTACTTC. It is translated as CASSIGLAGYEQYF.

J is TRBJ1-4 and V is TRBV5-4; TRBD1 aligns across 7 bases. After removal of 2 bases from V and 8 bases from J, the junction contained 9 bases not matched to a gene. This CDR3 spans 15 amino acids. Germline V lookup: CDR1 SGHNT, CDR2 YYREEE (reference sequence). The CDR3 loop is CASSFPGQLGEKLFF. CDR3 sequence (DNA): TGTGCCAGCAGCTTCCCGGGACAGCTGGGGGAAAAACTGTTTTTT.

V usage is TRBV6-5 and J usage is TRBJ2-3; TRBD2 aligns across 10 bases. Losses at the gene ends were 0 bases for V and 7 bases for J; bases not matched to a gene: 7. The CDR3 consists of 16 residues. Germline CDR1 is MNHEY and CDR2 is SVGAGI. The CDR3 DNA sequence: TGTGCCAGCAGTTACTCGCGCCTAGCGGGAGAGAATACGCAGTATTTT. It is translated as CASSYSRLAGENTQYF.

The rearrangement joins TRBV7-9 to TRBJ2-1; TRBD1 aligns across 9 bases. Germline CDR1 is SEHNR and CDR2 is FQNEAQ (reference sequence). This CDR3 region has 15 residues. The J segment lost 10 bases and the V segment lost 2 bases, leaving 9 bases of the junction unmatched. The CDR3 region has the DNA TGTGCCAGCAGCTTAATCGGACAGGGGCAAACCGAGCAGTTCTTC. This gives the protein CASSLIGQGQTEQFF.

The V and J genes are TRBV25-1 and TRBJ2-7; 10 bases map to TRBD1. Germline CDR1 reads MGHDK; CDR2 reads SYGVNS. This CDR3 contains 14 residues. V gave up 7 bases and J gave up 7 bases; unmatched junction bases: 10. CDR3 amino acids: CASMGQGRTGEQYF. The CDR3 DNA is TGTGCCAGCATGGGACAGGGGCGGACGGGAGAGCAGTACTTC.

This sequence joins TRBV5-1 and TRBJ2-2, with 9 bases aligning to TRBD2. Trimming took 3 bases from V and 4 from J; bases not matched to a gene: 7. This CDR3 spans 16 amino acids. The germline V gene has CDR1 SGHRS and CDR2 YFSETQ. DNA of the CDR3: TGCGCCAGCAGCTCCGTAGCGGGGGACCCCACCGGGGAGCTGTTTTTT. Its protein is CASSSVAGDPTGELFF.

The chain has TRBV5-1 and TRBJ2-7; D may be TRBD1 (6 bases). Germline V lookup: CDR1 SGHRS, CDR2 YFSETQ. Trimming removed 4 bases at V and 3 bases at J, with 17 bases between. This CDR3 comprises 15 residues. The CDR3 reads CASSTGRGHHYEQYF. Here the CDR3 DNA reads TGCGCCAGCAGCACAGGACGGGGACACCACTACGAGCAGTACTTC.

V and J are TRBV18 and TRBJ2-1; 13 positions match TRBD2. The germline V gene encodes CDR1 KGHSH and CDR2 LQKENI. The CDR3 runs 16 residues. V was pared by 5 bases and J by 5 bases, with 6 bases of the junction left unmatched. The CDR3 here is CASSSELAGGNNEQFF. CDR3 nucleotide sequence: TGTGCCAGCTCATCCGAACTAGCGGGGGGGAACAATGAGCAGTTCTTC.

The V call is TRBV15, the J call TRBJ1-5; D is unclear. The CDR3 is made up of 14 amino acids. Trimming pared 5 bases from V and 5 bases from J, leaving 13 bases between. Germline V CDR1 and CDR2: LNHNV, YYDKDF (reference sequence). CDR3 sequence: CATSPLANDQPQHF. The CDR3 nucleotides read TGTGCCACCAGCCCACTCGCTAACGATCAGCCCCAGCATTTT.

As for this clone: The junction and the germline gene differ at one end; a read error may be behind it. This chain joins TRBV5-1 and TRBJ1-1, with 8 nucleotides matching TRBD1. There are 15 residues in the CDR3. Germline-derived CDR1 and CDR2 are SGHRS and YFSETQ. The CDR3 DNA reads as TGCGCCAGCAGCTTGGAGGACCCCGGGACAGGTCCGAATGGGTTT. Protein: CASSLEDPGTGPNGF.

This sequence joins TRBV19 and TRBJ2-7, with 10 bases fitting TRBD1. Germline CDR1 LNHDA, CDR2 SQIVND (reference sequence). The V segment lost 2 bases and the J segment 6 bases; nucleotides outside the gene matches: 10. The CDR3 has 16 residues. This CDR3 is CASSIRGQGPTGEQYF. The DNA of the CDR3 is TGTGCCAGTAGTATACGGGGACAGGGGCCCACCGGCGAGCAGTACTTC.

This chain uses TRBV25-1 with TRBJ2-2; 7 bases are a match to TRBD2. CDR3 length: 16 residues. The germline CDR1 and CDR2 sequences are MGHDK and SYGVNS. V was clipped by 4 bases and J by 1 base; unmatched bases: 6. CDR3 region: CASSATGTKNTGELFF. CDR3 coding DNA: TGTGCCAGCAGTGCCACCGGGACTAAGAACACCGGGGAGCTGTTTTTT.

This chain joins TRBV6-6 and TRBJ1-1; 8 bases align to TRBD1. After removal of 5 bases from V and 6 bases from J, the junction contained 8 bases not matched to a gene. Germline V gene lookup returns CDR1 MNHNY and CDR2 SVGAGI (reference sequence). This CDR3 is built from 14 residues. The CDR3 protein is CASSQGAREAEAFF. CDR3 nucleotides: TGTGCCAGCAGTCAGGGGGCGCGGGAAGCTGAAGCTTTCTTT.

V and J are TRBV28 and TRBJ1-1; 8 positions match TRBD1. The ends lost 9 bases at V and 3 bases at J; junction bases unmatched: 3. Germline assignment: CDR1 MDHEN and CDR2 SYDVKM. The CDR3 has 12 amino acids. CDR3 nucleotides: TGTGCCAGTAAGACAGGGGACACTGAAGCTTTCTTT. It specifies CASKTGDTEAFF.

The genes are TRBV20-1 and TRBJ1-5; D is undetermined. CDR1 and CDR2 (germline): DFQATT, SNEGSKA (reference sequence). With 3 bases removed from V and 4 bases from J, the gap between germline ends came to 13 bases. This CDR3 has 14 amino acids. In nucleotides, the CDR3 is TGCAGTGCTAGTAAAGACCAGGTTAATCAGCCCCAGCATTTT. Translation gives CSASKDQVNQPQHF.

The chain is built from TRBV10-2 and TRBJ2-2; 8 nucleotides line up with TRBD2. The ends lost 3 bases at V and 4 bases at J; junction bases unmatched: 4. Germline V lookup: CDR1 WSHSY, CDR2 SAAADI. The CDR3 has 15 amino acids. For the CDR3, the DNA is TGCGCCAGCAGTGATGGGCTAGCGGGCACCGGGGAGCTGTTTTTT. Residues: CASSDGLAGTGELFF.

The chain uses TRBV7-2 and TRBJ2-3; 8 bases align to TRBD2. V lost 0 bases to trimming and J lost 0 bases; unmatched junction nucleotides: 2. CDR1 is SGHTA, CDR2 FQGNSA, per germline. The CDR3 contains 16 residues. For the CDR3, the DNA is TGTGCCAGCAGCTTAGCCCGACTAGCGAGCACAGATACGCAGTATTTT. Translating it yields CASSLARLASTDTQYF.

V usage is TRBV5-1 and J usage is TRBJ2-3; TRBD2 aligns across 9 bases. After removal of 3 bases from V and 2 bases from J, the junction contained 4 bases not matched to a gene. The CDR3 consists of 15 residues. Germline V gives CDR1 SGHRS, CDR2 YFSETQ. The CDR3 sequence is CASSWSGGNTDTQYF. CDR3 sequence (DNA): TGCGCCAGCAGCTGGAGCGGGGGGAACACAGATACGCAGTATTTT.

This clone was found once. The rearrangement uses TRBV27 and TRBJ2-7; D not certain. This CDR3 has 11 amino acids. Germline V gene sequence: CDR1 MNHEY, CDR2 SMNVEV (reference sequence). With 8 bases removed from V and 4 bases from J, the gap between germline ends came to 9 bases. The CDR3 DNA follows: TGTGCCAGCCAATACAATTACGAGCAGTACTTC. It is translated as CASQYNYEQYF.

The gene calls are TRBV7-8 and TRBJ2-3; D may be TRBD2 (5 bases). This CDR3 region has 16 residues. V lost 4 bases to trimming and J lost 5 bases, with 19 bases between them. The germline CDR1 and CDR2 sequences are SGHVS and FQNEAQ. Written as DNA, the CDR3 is TGTGCCAGCAGCTCTATCCGAGCGGAGGCGGGAGATACGCAGTATTTT. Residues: CASSSIRAEAGDTQYF.

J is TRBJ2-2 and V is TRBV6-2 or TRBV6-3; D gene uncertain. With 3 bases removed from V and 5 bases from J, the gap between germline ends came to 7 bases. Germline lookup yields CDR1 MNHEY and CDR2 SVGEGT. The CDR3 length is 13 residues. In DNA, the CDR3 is TGTGCCAGCAGTTATCAGGCGACCGGGGAGCTGTTTTTT. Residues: CASSYQATGELFF.